Listed below are T cell receptor beta chains from one sample, sequenced in a study of cytomegalovirus exposure and HLA in healthy donors. TCRdb keeps only in-frame clones here, not all; method: immunoSEQ multiplex PCR. The table lists approximately 190,000 clones, approximately 78% of them singletons, with approximately 6.5% in the top ten. Sequences were obtained from PBMCs. The receptors originated from a woman in her forties or fifties in good health and CMV-seropositive. The CDR3 runs from the conserved cysteine through the conserved F or W. D genes are given only for firm matches. Clone size, where shown, is once, few, many, or a class for clones that have expanded.

V	J	D	size	DNA	CDR3
TRBV7-2	TRBJ1-5	NA	once	TGTGCCAGCAGTTTCCGAGGAAATCAGCCCCAGCATTTT	CASSFRGNQPQHF
TRBV28	TRBJ1-2	TRBD1	NA	TGTGCCAGCAGTTCACCCCAGGGGGACTATGGCTACACCTTC	CASSSPQGDYGYTF
TRBV6-5	TRBJ2-3	NA	NA	TGTGCCAGCAGTTCCACAGGGGATACGCAGTATTTT	CASSSTGDTQYF
TRBV6-1	TRBJ2-3	NA	NA	TGTGCCAGCAGTCCTAAAGGGGGTACGCAGTATTTT	CASSPKGGTQYF
TRBV19	TRBJ2-5	TRBD1	NA	TGTGCCAGTAGCGTAACAGGGGGCGGAGAGACCCAGTACTTC	CASSVTGGGETQYF
TRBV7-2	TRBJ2-7	NA	NA	TGTGCCAGCAGCCACTCCCGAGGCTACGAGCAGTACTTC	CASSHSRGYEQYF
TRBV27	TRBJ2-1	NA	NA	TGTGCCAGCACCCTGACCGCCGGGGGAGTGAGTGAGCAGTTCTTC	CASTLTAGGVSEQFF
TRBV19	TRBJ2-3	TRBD2	NA	TGTGCCAGTACGGGACTAGCGGACTTGGAGACAGATACGCAGTATTTT	CASTGLADLETDTQYF
TRBV5-1	TRBJ2-5	TRBD2	NA	TGCGCCAGCAGCCGGCTAGCGGTCGGGGAGACCCAGTACTTC	CASSRLAVGETQYF
TRBV7-9	TRBJ2-7	NA	NA	TGTGCCAGCAGCTTAGCCGCCAGTACCTACGAGCAGTACTTC	CASSLAASTYEQYF
TRBV7-2	TRBJ2-3	NA	NA	TGTGCCAGCAGCTTCTCGGTCCGGGCAGATACGCAGTATTTT	CASSFSVRADTQYF
TRBV18	TRBJ2-5	NA	NA	TGTGCCAGCTCAATTGGGCTAGCGCAAGAGACCCAGTACTTC	CASSIGLAQETQYF